This T cell receptor beta chain was captured by sequencing in a study of shared clonotypes between healthy human individuals. Germline values: CDR1 LNHNV, CDR2 YYDKDF (reference sequence). V lost 0 bases, J lost 2 bases, and 4 bases stayed unmatched. CDR3 length equals 16 residues. The repertoire was sequenced with immunoSEQ multiplex PCR; TCRdb's copy has only in-frame clones and lacks some. Of roughly 770,000 clones in the sample, 90% to 97% were seen once. CD45RO-negative cells were positively selected for CCR7, leaving out terminally differentiated effector memory CD45RA+ cells. This sequence was found in a man aged 25-45 years in good health. The specimen sequenced was naive CD8+ T cells sorted from blood. V gene TRBV15 combines with J gene TRBJ2-7, with 10 bases that match TRBD2. The CDR3 protein is CATSRDSTSGTYEQYF. The DNA of the CDR3 is TGTGCCACCAGCAGAGATAGTACTAGCGGGACCTACGAGCAGTACTTC.